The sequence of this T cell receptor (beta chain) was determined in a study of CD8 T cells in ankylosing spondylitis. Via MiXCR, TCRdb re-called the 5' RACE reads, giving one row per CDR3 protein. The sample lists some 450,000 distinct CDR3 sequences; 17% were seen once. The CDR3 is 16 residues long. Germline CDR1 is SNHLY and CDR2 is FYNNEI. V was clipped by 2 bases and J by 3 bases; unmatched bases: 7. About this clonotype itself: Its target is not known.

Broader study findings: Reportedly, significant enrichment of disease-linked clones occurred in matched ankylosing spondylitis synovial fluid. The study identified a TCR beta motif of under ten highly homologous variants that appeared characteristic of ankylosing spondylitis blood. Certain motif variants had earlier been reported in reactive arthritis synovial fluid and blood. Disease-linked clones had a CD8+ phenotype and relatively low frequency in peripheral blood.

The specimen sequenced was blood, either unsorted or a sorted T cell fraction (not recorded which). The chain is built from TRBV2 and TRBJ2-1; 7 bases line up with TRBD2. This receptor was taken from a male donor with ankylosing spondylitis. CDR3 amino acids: CASSETGTNLYNEQFF. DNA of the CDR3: TGTGCCAGCAGTGAAACCGGGACTAATCTCTACAATGAGCAGTTCTTC.